This record looks at one TCR beta chain sequence and its context. Its antigen is as yet unknown. The CDR3 contains 15 residues. V gave up 7 bases and J gave up 4 bases; unmatched junction bases: 8. CDR1 is MNHEY, CDR2 SVGEGT, per germline. A 5'RACE template-switching step, the method used to make TCR cDNA, added a universal primer site and UMIs. One entry per CDR3 protein, called by TCRdb with MiXCR from the 5' RACE reads. There are about 210,000 distinct CDR3 sequences in the sample; approximately 3.2% occur only once, and under 3.5% lies in the top ten. This sample stems from a study of T cells after yellow fever vaccination. Study findings and constraints: Overlap between CD4 and CD8 compartments was detected for a small share of clonotypes. Re-detected after boosting: most primary clones, 96% of CD4 and roughly 88% of CD8.

The TCR was taken from a man aged 18 to 29 who received the YFV17D yellow fever vaccine. The chain uses TRBV6-2 or TRBV6-3 and TRBJ2-3; TRBD2 agrees at 10 bases. Sequenced material: CD4+ T cells sorted from PBMCs, taken 10 days after the yellow fever booster vaccination. The CDR3 spells CASTGLAVGSDTQYF. The DNA of the CDR3 is TGTGCCAGCACCGGACTAGCGGTCGGGTCAGATACGCAGTATTTT.